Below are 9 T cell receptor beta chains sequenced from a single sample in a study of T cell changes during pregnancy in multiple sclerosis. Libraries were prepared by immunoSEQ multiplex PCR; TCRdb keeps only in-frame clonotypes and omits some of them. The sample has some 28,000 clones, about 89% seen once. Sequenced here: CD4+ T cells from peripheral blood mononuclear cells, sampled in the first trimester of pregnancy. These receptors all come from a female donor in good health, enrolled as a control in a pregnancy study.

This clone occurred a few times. Written as DNA, the CDR3 is TGTGCCAGCAGCTTGGCCGGGGAATACGAGCAGTACTTC. Residues: CASSLAGEYEQYF. The rearrangement uses TRBV5-6 and TRBJ2-7, with D possibly being TRBD2 (5 bases). Germline assignment: CDR1 SGHDT and CDR2 YYEEEE. Trimming removed 0 bases at V and 4 bases at J, with 8 bases between. CDR3 length equals 13 residues.

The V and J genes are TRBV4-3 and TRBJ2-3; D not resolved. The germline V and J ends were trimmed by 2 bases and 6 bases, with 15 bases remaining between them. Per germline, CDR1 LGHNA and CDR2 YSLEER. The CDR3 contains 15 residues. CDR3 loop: CASSQSFPSRDTQYF. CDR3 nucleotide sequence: TGCGCCAGCAGCCAAAGTTTCCCTTCTAGGGATACGCAGTATTTT.

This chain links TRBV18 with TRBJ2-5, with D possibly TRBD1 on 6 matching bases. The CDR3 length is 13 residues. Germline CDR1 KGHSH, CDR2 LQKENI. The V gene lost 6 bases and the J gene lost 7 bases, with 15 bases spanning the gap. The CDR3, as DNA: TGTGCCAGCTCGCCTAGGACAGAAGCGACCCAGTACTTC. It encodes CASSPRTEATQYF.

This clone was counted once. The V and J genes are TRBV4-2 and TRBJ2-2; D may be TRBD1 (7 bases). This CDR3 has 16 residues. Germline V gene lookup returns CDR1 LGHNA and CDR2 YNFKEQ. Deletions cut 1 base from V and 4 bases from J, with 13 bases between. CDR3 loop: CASSQVEGAGTGELFF. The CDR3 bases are TGTGCCAGCAGCCAAGTGGAGGGGGCTGGCACCGGGGAGCTGTTTTTT.

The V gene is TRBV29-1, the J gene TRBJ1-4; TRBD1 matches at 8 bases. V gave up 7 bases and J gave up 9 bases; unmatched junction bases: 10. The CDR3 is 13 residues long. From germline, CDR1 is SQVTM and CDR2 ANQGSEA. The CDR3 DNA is TGCAGCGGCTACAGGGGGAGGGAGAAAAAACTGTTTTTT. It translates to CSGYRGREKKLFF.

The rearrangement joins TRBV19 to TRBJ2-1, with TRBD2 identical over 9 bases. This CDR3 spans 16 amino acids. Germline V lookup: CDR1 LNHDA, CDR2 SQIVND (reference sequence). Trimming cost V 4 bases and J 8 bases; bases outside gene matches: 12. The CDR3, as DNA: TGTGCCAGTAGTACTATGACTAGCGGAAGGGACGATGAGCAGTTCTTC. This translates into CASSTMTSGRDDEQFF.

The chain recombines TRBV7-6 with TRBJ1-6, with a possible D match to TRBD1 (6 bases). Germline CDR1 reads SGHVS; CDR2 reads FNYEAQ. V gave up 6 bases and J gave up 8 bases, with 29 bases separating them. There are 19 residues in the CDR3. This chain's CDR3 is CASSLHSYRDKDLYSPLHF. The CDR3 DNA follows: TGTGCCAGCAGTTTACACTCCTACCGGGACAAAGATCTTTATTCACCCCTCCACTTT.

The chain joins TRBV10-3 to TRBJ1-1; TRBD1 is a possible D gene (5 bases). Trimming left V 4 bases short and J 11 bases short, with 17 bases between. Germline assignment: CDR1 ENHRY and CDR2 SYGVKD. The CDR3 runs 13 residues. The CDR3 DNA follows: TGTGCCATCAGTGGGGGGACTTCCATGGCGGCTTTCTTT. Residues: CAISGGTSMAAFF.

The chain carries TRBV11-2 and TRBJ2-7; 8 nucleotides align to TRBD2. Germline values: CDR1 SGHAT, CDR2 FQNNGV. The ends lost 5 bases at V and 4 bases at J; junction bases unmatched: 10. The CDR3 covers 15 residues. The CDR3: CASSAGGAANYEQYF. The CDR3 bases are TGTGCCAGCAGCGCCGGGGGGGCGGCTAATTACGAGCAGTACTTC.